This TCR beta chain came from a study of vaccination and CD4 T cells after COVID-19 (dated by TCRdb to the early 2020s). A note on the overall study: Convalescent patients had a positive SARS-CoV-2 result on nasal swab PCR, and of these patients, fewer than ten had mild disease and one had severe disease. Post-COVID blood samples from convalescent patients were collected a median of roughly 100 days after diagnosis, with a range of 35 to 161 days. Two doses of either the Pfizer-BioNTech BNT162b2 vaccine (n=8) or the Moderna mRNA-1273 vaccine (n=2) were administered to participants. The convalescent cohort included six males and four females, with two Hispanic individuals, seven Caucasians, two Asians and one multiracial person. In ten to eleven COVID-19 convalescent patients and a few infection-naive healthy vaccine recipients, researchers compared the spike-specific CD4+ TCR repertoire from before mRNA vaccination with the repertoire from after. Control cultures used a CEFX viral epitope pool as positive control, an HIV-1 Nef peptide pool as negative control, or no peptide. Overlapping spike peptide pools from SARS-CoV-2 and from the common cold coronaviruses HCoV-NL63, HCoV-OC43 and HCoV-229E were used as culture stimuli. Post-vaccine blood samples were taken a median of 72 days after the second vaccine dose, with a range of about 13 to 250 days.

Points the paper makes about the study in general: In convalescent patients, a median approximately 83% of post-vaccine SARS-CoV-2-reactive clones were detected only after vaccination, and vaccine-specific priming was suggested by this finding. Of the vaccine-specific clones in convalescent patients, 304 of 307, or nearly all, reacted only to SARS-CoV-2 spike and did not cross-react with common cold coronaviruses. The median count of SARS-CoV-2-reactive clonotypes went up from around 21 after infection to a few dozen after vaccination, although the change was not significant. The number of convalescent patients in the study was relatively small, and the study did not examine early timepoints following natural infection.

The sample's treatment or condition, from its label and the paper: roughly ten-day PBMC culture with coronavirus spike peptide pools or control peptides (ViraFEST assay). The ViraFEST assay, used in the study, expanded antigen-specific T cells with peptide pools and then identified the expanded clonotypes through TCR sequencing. Positive SARS-CoV-2 PCR tests in the convalescent patients dated from March to December 2020, before Alpha, Beta and Delta variants emerged in the United States. PBMCs were cultured at around 2 million per well in IMDM supplemented with 5% human AB serum and 9.5 to 10 IU/ml IL-2, with about 9 ug/ml peptide pools added. On days 3 and 7, half of the culture medium was replaced with fresh IL-2-containing medium. After around 11 days of culture, CD4+ T cells were isolated by negative selection using the EasySep CD4+ T cell isolation kit. Ficoll-Paque Plus gradient centrifugation was used to isolate PBMCs from whole blood, and the isolated PBMCs were then either used fresh or cryopreserved at -140C. Each culture condition was generally run in triplicate wells.

Libraries were built with PCR. DNA from cultured CD4+ T cells underwent TCR sequencing with the Oncomine TCR Beta short-read assay at the Johns Hopkins FTIC core. The QIAamp micro DNA kit was used to extract genomic DNA from the cultured CD4+ T cells. Oncomine TCR Beta libraries from cultured CD4+ T cells were pooled using unique dual indexes and sequenced on an Illumina iSeq 100. Turning to the authors' computational methods: Non-productive sequences were filtered out, and CDR3s that did not start with C, did not end with F or W, or were shorter than 7 amino acids were discarded. The MANAFEST web application was used to identify antigen-specific clonotypes by comparing peptide-stimulated wells against reference wells and other culture wells. An FDR below 0.05, an odds ratio above 5, and a productive frequency above 0.1% in at least two of three replicate wells were required for clones to be considered positive. Cross-reactive clonotypes were defined as significantly expanded in both SARS-CoV-2 spike wells and at least one common cold coronavirus spike condition. Using R version 3.6.1, CDR3 homology was evaluated through Levenshtein distances (stringdist) along with unrooted phylogenetic trees (ape). TCRdb itself trimmed the public reads at Q25 with fastp, ran MiXCR and retained productive beta chains. Merged by CDR3 protein, the rows form single entries marked with the most common genes and DNA. Clone size and V and J calls follow TCRdb, not the original study. The sample table shows around 13,000 distinct CDR3 sequences, and less than 70% are seen once. 18% of the sample comes from the top ten.

For this clonotype: It has no known antigen specificity. No much larger clone exists at a distance of one base, and base qualities are not known.

The germline V gene specifies MNHEY as CDR1 and SVGAGI as CDR2. V has 6 bases trimmed and J has 2 bases trimmed; junction bases matching no gene number 4. The CDR3 holds 14 amino acids from the cysteine to the phenylalanine. The sequence is cut down to CDR3 DNA, 42 bases in frame from base 1. The chain is encoded by TRBV6-5 joined to TRBJ1-2; 9 of the junction bases match TRBD1. This receptor was obtained from a human donor who had recovered from COVID-19. The specimen sequenced was CD4+ T cells from blood, cultured in vitro. The CDR3 loop reads CASRYGQGNYGYTF. The nucleotide sequence reads as follows: TGTGCCAGCAGATACGGACAGGGGAACTATGGCTACACCTTC.